These T cell receptor beta chains were read from a single sample in a study of T cell responses to AZD1222 COVID-19 vaccine. The protocol was immunoSEQ multiplex PCR, while the TCRdb copy is restricted to in-frame clones and leaves out a portion. The top ten clones hold roughly 8% of a sample with about 120,000 clones, roughly 87% of them seen once. Sequencing used peripheral blood, obtained on day 0 of AZD1222 vaccination. The origin of the receptors is an adult in good health. The CDR3 runs from the conserved cysteine through the conserved F or W. D genes are given only for firm matches. Clone size, where shown, is once, few, many, or a class for clones that have expanded.

D | J | V | length | size | DNA | CDR3
. | TRBJ1-5 | TRBV16 | 15 | few | TGTGCCAGCAGCCAAGGCGGTGACGCGGTCCGGCCCCAGCATTTT | CASSQGGDAVRPQHF
. | TRBJ1-5 | TRBV10-3 | 14 | . | TGTGCCACCGAACCTTCTGGAGGCAATCAGCCCCAGCATTTT | CATEPSGGNQPQHF
TRBD2 | TRBJ2-1 | TRBV5-1 | 16 | . | TGCGCCAGCAGCATGGGACTAGTTGCTCCTTACAATGAGCAGTTCTTC | CASSMGLVAPYNEQFF
TRBD2 | TRBJ2-5 | TRBV29-1 | 13 | . | TGCAGCGGTAGCGGGGGCGAAAGAGAGACCCAGTACTTC | CSGSGGERETQYF
TRBD2 | TRBJ2-2 | TRBV10-3 | 16 | . | TGTGCCATCAGCGCCGAGCGGGGGGCGAACACCGGGGAGCTGTTTTTT | CAISAERGANTGELFF
. | TRBJ1-4 | TRBV6-5 | 15 | . | TGTGCCAGCAGTTACGATACCGGGACTGCCGAAAAACTGTTTTTT | CASSYDTGTAEKLFF
. | TRBJ1-2 | TRBV30 | 13 | few | TGTGCCTGGAATTCAGGGGTTAGCTATGGCTACACCTTC | CAWNSGVSYGYTF
TRBD2 | TRBJ2-1 | TRBV6-1 | 18 | . | TGTGCCAGCAGTGAAGCGAAGGCTAGCGGGAGTTACTACAATGAGCAGTTCTTC | CASSEAKASGSYYNEQFF
. | TRBJ2-7 | TRBV28 | 11 | . | TGTGCCAGCGGAGCTCGCTCCGAGCAGTACTTC | CASGARSEQYF
TRBD1 | TRBJ1-1 | TRBV11-2 | 13 | few | TGTGCCTTGGACAGGGGGCTGGGCACTGAAGCTTTCTTT | CALDRGLGTEAFF
. | TRBJ2-1 | TRBV6-2/TRBV6-3 | 16 | . | TGTGCCAGCAGTTACTCGCTTTTAGTCTCCTACAATGAGCAGTTCTTC | CASSYSLLVSYNEQFF
TRBD1 | TRBJ1-1 | TRBV28 | 15 | . | TGTGCCAGCAGTTTAACCACAGGGGGTACCACTGAAGCTTTCTTT | CASSLTTGGTTEAFF
. | TRBJ1-2 | TRBV5-6 | 13 | . | TGTGCCAGCACCTCCTTGGTTAACTATGGCTACACCTTC | CASTSLVNYGYTF
. | TRBJ2-7 | TRBV5-1 | 13 | . | TGCGCCAGCAGCCGCTCAGACCCCTACGAGCAGTACTTC | CASSRSDPYEQYF
. | TRBJ1-1 | TRBV7-9 | 12 | . | TGTGCCAGCAGCTACCGGGACACCGAAGCTTTCTTT | CASSYRDTEAFF
TRBD1 | TRBJ2-7 | TRBV5-1 | 16 | . | TGCGCCAGCAGTCCCATACAGGGGGCCACCCCCTACGAGCAGTACTTC | CASSPIQGATPYEQYF
. | TRBJ2-7 | TRBV15 | 15 | . | TGTGCCACCAGCAGAGCCAGTTTGGGCAGGGGTGGGCAGTACTTC | CATSRASLGRGGQYF
TRBD2 | TRBJ2-5 | TRBV7-2 | 17 | . | TGTGCCAGCAGCTTCGGGTCCCTGGCGGGGGGCAGAGAGACCCAGTACTTC | CASSFGSLAGGRETQYF
. | TRBJ1-2 | TRBV28 | 15 | . | TGTGCCAGCAGTTTGTACAGCAAGATTAACTATGGCTACACCTTC | CASSLYSKINYGYTF
TRBD2 | TRBJ2-1 | TRBV5-8 | 14 | . | TGTGCCAGCAGTCGGACTAGCGGGAGTAATGAGCAGTTCTTC | CASSRTSGSNEQFF
. | TRBJ2-7 | TRBV30 | 11 | . | TGTGCCTGGAGTCAGGCCTACGAGCAGTACTTC | CAWSQAYEQYF
TRBD2 | TRBJ2-7 | TRBV4-1 | 15 | . | TGCGCCAGCAGCCAACCGACTAGCGGAAGCTACGAGCAGTACTTC | CASSQPTSGSYEQYF
. | TRBJ1-5 | TRBV3-1/TRBV3-2 | 15 | . | TGTGCCAGCAGCCAATTCTATTATAGCAATCAGCCCCAGCATTTT | CASSQFYYSNQPQHF
TRBD1 | TRBJ2-7 | TRBV4-1 | 19 | . | TGCGCCAGCAGTCCTACACCGACAGGGGGTGCCTCAAAGTCCTACGAGCAGTACTTC | CASSPTPTGGASKSYEQYF
. | TRBJ1-3 | TRBV30 | 12 | . | TGTGCCTGGAGTCGGTCGTCACACACCATATATTTT | CAWSRSSHTIYF
TRBD1 | TRBJ2-7 | TRBV6-5 | 14 | . | TGTGCCAGCAGTCCGGGACAGGCGACCTACGAGCAGTACTTC | CASSPGQATYEQYF
. | TRBJ1-4 | TRBV3-1/TRBV3-2 | 17 | . | TGTGCCAGCAGTCTAGAACCTAGGCCTTCCTTAAAGGAAAAACTGTTTTTT | CASSLEPRPSLKEKLFF
. | TRBJ1-5 | TRBV6-5 | 14 | . | TGTGCCAGCAGCGGCAGGGGCTTCAATCAGCCCCAGCATTTT | CASSGRGFNQPQHF
TRBD1 | TRBJ1-1 | TRBV12-3/TRBV12-4 | 13 | . | TGTGCCAGCAGTACGACAGGGGACACTGAAGCTTTCTTT | CASSTTGDTEAFF
. | TRBJ2-2 | TRBV24-1 | 15 | . | TGTGCCACCAGTGATTTTCCGGGGCACACCGGGGAGCTGTTTTTT | CATSDFPGHTGELFF
TRBD2 | TRBJ2-2 | TRBV7-2 | 18 | . | TGTGCCAGCAGCCCCCCGGGGGGTCTAGAAGTGAGGACCGGGGAGCTGTTTTTT | CASSPPGGLEVRTGELFF
. | TRBJ2-7 | TRBV9 | 14 | . | TGTGCCAGCAGCGTAGCTTTCTCTCGGGACGAGCAGTACTTC | CASSVAFSRDEQYF
. | TRBJ1-2 | TRBV5-1 | 14 | . | TGCGCCAGCAGCTTGGTGCAGGCTAACTATGGCTACACCTTC | CASSLVQANYGYTF
. | TRBJ1-3 | TRBV9 | 17 | . | TGTGCCAGCAGCGTAGTTCCTGGAGGGTCGACTGGAAACACCATATATTTT | CASSVVPGGSTGNTIYF
. | TRBJ1-4 | TRBV5-6 | 12 | . | TGTGCCAGCAGCTTGGACGGTGAAAAACTGTTTTTT | CASSLDGEKLFF
. | TRBJ2-2 | TRBV5-1 | 14 | . | TGCGCCAGCAGCTTGCCCGACAGCACCGGGGAGCTGTTTTTT | CASSLPDSTGELFF
TRBD2 | TRBJ2-7 | TRBV2 | 11 | . | TGTGCCACGGCGGGAGGGTCGGGGCAGTACTTC | CATAGGSGQYF
. | TRBJ1-1 | TRBV6-5 | 13 | once | TGTGCCAGCGCCCCGACAGTGAACACTGAAGCTTTCTTT | CASAPTVNTEAFF
TRBD1 | TRBJ1-1 | TRBV20-1 | 14 | few | TGCAGTGCTAGTGATACAGGGGGCGGAATTGAAGCTTTCTTT | CSASDTGGGIEAFF
TRBD1 | TRBJ1-1 | TRBV6-6 | 13 | . | TGTGCCAGCAGCCCCGACAGGGGCACTGAAGCTTTCTTT | CASSPDRGTEAFF
. | TRBJ2-2 | TRBV27 | 13 | . | TGTGCCAGTTCTAGTGTGAACACCGGGGAGCTGTTTTTT | CASSSVNTGELFF
. | TRBJ1-1 | TRBV10-3 | 14 | . | TGTGCCATCAGTGTAACACAGGAGAACACTGAAGCTTTCTTT | CAISVTQENTEAFF
TRBD1 | TRBJ2-7 | TRBV10-3 | 12 | . | TGTGCCATCAGAGACAGGGCCTACGAGCAGTACTTC | CAIRDRAYEQYF
. | TRBJ1-3 | TRBV5-4 | 13 | . | TGTGCCAGCAGACCCCGACAGGGAAACACCATATATTTT | CASRPRQGNTIYF
. | TRBJ2-7 | TRBV12-2 | 15 | once | TGTGCAAGTCGCTCCGACAGGGCTAGATCCTACGAGCAGTACTTC | CASRSDRARSYEQYF
TRBD1 | TRBJ2-3 | TRBV28 | 16 | . | TGTGCCAGCAGTTTCCTAGACAGGGATCCTACAGATACGCAGTATTTT | CASSFLDRDPTDTQYF
. | TRBJ2-2 | TRBV28 | 14 | . | TGTGCCAGCAGCGGAGGGCGGATCACCGGGGAGCTGTTTTTT | CASSGGRITGELFF
. | TRBJ2-1 | TRBV6-5 | 14 | . | TGTGCCAGCAGTTCTGGGGCTCGTTACAATGAGCAGTTCTTC | CASSSGARYNEQFF
. | TRBJ2-7 | TRBV11-1 | 13 | once | TGTGCCAGCAGCTTAGCGTGGCCCCACGAGCAGTACTTC | CASSLAWPHEQYF
. | TRBJ1-3 | TRBV3-1/TRBV3-2 | 13 | . | TGTGCCAGCAGCTGGCGAGTCGGAAACACCATATATTTT | CASSWRVGNTIYF
. | TRBJ2-2 | TRBV28 | 15 | . | TGTGCCAGCAGTTTATGGGGGGTGCAAGACGGGGAGCTGTTTTTT | CASSLWGVQDGELFF
. | TRBJ2-2 | TRBV5-1 | 14 | . | TGCGCCAGCAGCTTGGTACAGAACACCGGGGAGCTGTTTTTT | CASSLVQNTGELFF
. | TRBJ2-3 | TRBV5-1 | 16 | . | TGCGCCAGCAGCTCATCCCCGCAATCCCCCGTAGATACGCAGTATTTT | CASSSSPQSPVDTQYF
TRBD1 | TRBJ1-4 | TRBV5-1 | 14 | . | TGCGCCAGCAGCTCGGGACAGGGAGGAGAAAAACTGTTTTTT | CASSSGQGGEKLFF
. | TRBJ1-1 | TRBV7-8 | 14 | . | TGTGCCAGCAGCTCTAGGACAGAAAACACTGAAGCTTTCTTT | CASSSRTENTEAFF
. | TRBJ1-2 | TRBV27 | 13 | . | TGTGCCAGCAGTTTGGCATCGTCGGATGGCTACACCTTC | CASSLASSDGYTF
. | TRBJ1-5 | TRBV29-1 | 15 | . | TGCAGCGTAAAGACCCACAAGGATAGCAATCAGCCCCAGCATTTT | CSVKTHKDSNQPQHF
. | TRBJ1-2 | TRBV30 | 13 | . | . | CAWSVLVFTGYTF
TRBD2 | TRBJ2-4 | TRBV4-1 | 14 | . | TGCGCCAGCAGCCAAGACGGACTAGCGGGCATTCAGTACTTC | CASSQDGLAGIQYF